This TCR beta chain is drawn from a study of technical replicates of blood from several donors (dated by TCRdb to about 2017). Libraries were made using the immunoSEQ multiplex PCR assay. Drawn from immuneACCESS, this table holds only the in-frame rearrangements with V and J called that TCRdb kept. Clones are partly lost; checked studies trace under half to an unresolved V gene and leave the rest unexplained. The table for this sample lists 75,000 to 95,000 clones; under 95% of them were counted only once. In total, the top ten clones hold 0.25% to 0.35% of the sample. Worth noting for this clone: Its antigen is currently not known. The input lacks base qualities; no much larger clone sits a single base away.

The germline ends are 18 bases apart after V is trimmed by 8 bases and J by 3 bases. Inclusive of the bounding cysteine and phenylalanine, the CDR3 is 15 residues long. Only the CDR3 DNA stays, 45 bases, in frame from base 1. Per the germline V gene, MDHEN is the CDR1 and SYDVKM is the CDR2. The clonotype was recovered from a human donor in good health. Sequences were obtained from T cells isolated from PBMCs. Recombination linked TRBV28 to TRBJ2-3; TRBD2 might be the D gene, on 7 matching bases. The encoded CDR3 is CASEPGGGITDTQYF. The DNA is as follows: TGTGCCAGCGAACCGGGCGGGGGCATAACAGATACGCAGTATTTT.